This T cell receptor (beta chain) was profiled in a study of T cell responses to AZD1222 COVID-19 vaccine. General study results and limits: Donors were chiefly white British, with a greater number of females, and clonal diversity was perhaps underestimated. Among spike-specific TCRs, nearly half reportedly target unmutated variant regions.

Looked up from germline, CDR1 is SGHRS and CDR2 is YFSETQ. Trimming pared 3 bases from V and 0 bases from J, leaving 15 bases between. The CDR3 spans 16 residues. Concerning this clone: Its antigen is unknown.

Profiling relied on immunoSEQ multiplex PCR, and the TCRdb table lists in-frame clones only, not all of them. Of about 180,000 clones in the sample, 88% were seen once. This specimen consisted of peripheral blood, obtained 28 days after the second AZD1222 dose. This chain links TRBV5-1 with TRBJ1-1; D is uncertain. The clonotype comes from an adult who received the AZD1222 COVID-19 vaccine. CDR3 bases: TGCGCCAGCAGCTCCTTGGGTACGGGAGTGAACACTGAAGCTTTCTTT. It specifies CASSSLGTGVNTEAFF.